This T cell receptor beta chain comes out of a study of CD8 T cells in Susac syndrome. Random hexamers were used to reverse transcribe 0.5 to 1 ug of RNA. TCRdb reanalysed the immunoSEQ multiplex PCR reads using MiXCR and keeps one entry per CDR3 protein. Among approximately 140,000 distinct CDR3 sequences listed, approximately 95% were seen once. Sequencing of TCR beta, carried out with a high-throughput approach, was applied to CD8+ and CD4+ T cells from the blood. CDR3 size: 13 residues. Trimming removed 5 bases from V and 4 bases from J, with 8 bases in between. Germline V lookup: CDR1 SEHNR, CDR2 FQNEAQ (reference sequence).

The clonotype originates from a human donor in good health. The sequenced sample consisted of CD8+ T cells from PBMCs. J is TRBJ1-4 and V is TRBV7-9; D gene unclear. The CDR3 reads CASSLWVNEKLFF. CDR3 sequence (DNA): TGTGCCAGCAGCCTTTGGGTTAATGAAAAACTGTTTTTT.